The 14 T cell receptor beta chains below come from one sample, sequenced in a study of patients and donors after allogeneic stem cell transplantation. TCRdb called the RT-PCR reads again in MiXCR, with one record for every CDR3 protein. Of about 960,000 distinct CDR3 sequences detected, over 15% appear once; the ten largest clones hold 6%. Input material: blood, either unsorted or a sorted T cell fraction (not recorded which). The receptor source for this set is a human donor who was either an allogeneic HSCT recipient or a stem cell or donor lymphocyte infusion donor (not recorded which). It is not recorded whose cells these are; they may come from a transplant donor.

This clonotype was seen ten or more times. This chain connects TRBV12-3 or TRBV12-4 to TRBJ2-2, with a tentative D call TRBD2 (5 bases). Trimming took 6 bases from V and 5 from J, leaving 10 bases between them. The CDR3 has 13 residues. Here the CDR3 DNA reads TGTGCCAGCAGGCTCTCGGGGACCGGGGAGCTGTTTTTT. Its translation is CASRLSGTGELFF.

In this sample, this clonotype turned up a few times. The CDR3: CATSRDNEYEQYF. The DNA for the CDR3 is TGTGCCACCAGCCGGGACAACGAATACGAGCAGTACTTC. J is TRBJ2-7 and V is TRBV24-1; TRBD1 might be the D (6 bases). Deletions cut 7 bases from V and 4 bases from J, with 13 bases between. This CDR3 region has 13 residues. Germline values: CDR1 KGHDR, CDR2 SFDVKD.

In this sample, this clonotype turned up a few times. V is TRBV4-3 and J is TRBJ1-3, with D maybe TRBD1 (5 bases). The CDR3 is 17 residues long. The ends were cut back, 0 bases at V and 4 bases at J, with 16 bases in the middle. The germline V gene has CDR1 LGHNA and CDR2 YSLEER. The chain's CDR3 is CASSQEQALSPGNTIYF. CDR3 in DNA: TGCGCCAGCAGCCAAGAACAGGCCCTTTCTCCCGGAAACACCATATATTTT.

There are a few counts of this clonotype. The CDR3 region is CASSLAAGVRDTQYF. CDR3 bases: TGCGCCAGCAGCTTGGCGGCGGGAGTGAGGGATACGCAGTATTTT. V gene TRBV5-1 combines with J gene TRBJ2-3, with 7 bases that match TRBD2. This CDR3 comprises 15 residues. CDR1 is SGHRS and CDR2 is YFSETQ in the germline V gene. Trimming took 0 bases from V and 6 from J; bases not matched to a gene: 7.

This chain connects TRBV10-3 to TRBJ1-6; D gene uncertain. Germline V lookup: CDR1 ENHRY, CDR2 SYGVKD. Trimming shortened V by 0 bases and J by 0 bases, and 12 bases separated the two germline ends. CDR3 length equals 18 residues. The CDR3, as DNA: TGTGCCATCAGTGAGTCGAACTTTCTGAGCTCCTATAATTCACCCCTCCACTTT. Its protein is CAISESNFLSSYNSPLHF.

This clonotype was picked up many times. The chain has TRBV5-6 and TRBJ2-2; possibly TRBD2 for D (5 bases). CDR1 and CDR2 from the germline V gene are SGHDT and YYEEEE. Trimming pared 2 bases from V and 4 bases from J, leaving 15 bases between. The CDR3 covers 16 residues. The CDR3, as DNA: TGTGCCAGCAGCTTCCTTGAGGGAGTAGGCACCGGGGAGCTGTTTTTT. This sequence encodes CASSFLEGVGTGELFF.

This clonotype was picked up a small number of times. This chain uses TRBV20-1 with TRBJ2-1; 7 bases are a match to TRBD2. With V trimmed by 0 bases and J by 3 bases, 11 bases remained unmatched. The germline V gene encodes CDR1 DFQATT and CDR2 SNEGSKA (reference sequence). CDR3 size: 17 residues. CDR3 DNA sequence: TGCAGTGCTAGAGACAATTGGGGGAAGCGGGACTACAATGAGCAGTTCTTC. Amino acids: CSARDNWGKRDYNEQFF.

The V call is TRBV5-1, the J call TRBJ2-3, with D uncertain. Looked up from germline, CDR1 is SGHRS and CDR2 is YFSETQ. Trimming cost V 1 base and J 3 bases, with 9 bases left between them. The CDR3 sequence is 14 residues long. The CDR3 nucleotides read TGCGCCAGCAGCTTGTCCCCATTTACAGATACGCAGTATTTT. It encodes CASSLSPFTDTQYF.

The chain links TRBV2 to TRBJ2-3, with a tentative D call TRBD2 (5 bases). Germline V gene data show CDR1 as SNHLY and CDR2 as FYNNEI. Trimming took 1 base from V and 7 from J, leaving 6 bases between them. This CDR3 contains 12 residues. CDR3 sequence reads: CASSEGEHTQYF. The CDR3 DNA reads TGTGCCAGCAGTGAAGGGGAGCATACGCAGTATTTT.

This clonotype was detected only a few times. The rearrangement uses TRBV5-1 and TRBJ2-3, with D perhaps matching TRBD2 (5 bases). Trimming removed 4 bases at V and 5 bases at J, with 23 bases between. Germline CDR1 is SGHRS and CDR2 is YFSETQ. The CDR3 has 17 residues. This chain's CDR3 is CASSLAPLAAGGDTQYF. The CDR3 DNA reads as TGCGCCAGCAGCCTGGCCCCGCTAGCAGCAGGTGGAGATACGCAGTATTTT. The whole variable domain, filled in from reference TRBV5-1 and TRBJ2-3, reads KAGVTQTPRYLIKTRGQQVTLSCSPISGHRSVSWYQQTPGQGLQFLFEYFSETQRNKGNFPGRFSGRQFSNSRSEMNVSTLELGDSALYLCASSLAPLAAGGDTQYFGPGTRLTVL.

The chain carries TRBV10-3 and TRBJ2-7; D uncertain. The CDR3 covers 12 residues. The germline V gene has CDR1 ENHRY and CDR2 SYGVKD. V lost 4 bases to trimming and J lost 2 bases, with 6 bases between them. In DNA form, the CDR3 reads TGTGCCATCAGTGTAGTGCCCTACGAGCAGTACTTC. The encoded protein is CAISVVPYEQYF.

This clonotype was seen only a few times. The chain is built from TRBV9 and TRBJ2-2, with 11 bases aligning to TRBD1. CDR1 is SGDLS and CDR2 is YYNGEE in the germline V gene. The CDR3 is 15 amino acids. V shed 7 bases and J 6 bases; nucleotides not matched to a gene: 8. CDR3 in DNA: TGTGCCAGCGGACCCGGGACAGGGGGGTCCGGGGAGCTGTTTTTT. This translates into CASGPGTGGSGELFF. Full variable domain (rest looked up from reference TRBV9 and TRBJ2-2): DSGVTQTPKHLITATGQRVTLRCSPRSGDLSVYWYQQSLDQGLQFLIQYYNGEERAKGNILERFSAQQFPDLHSELNLSSLELGDSALYFCASGPGTGGSGELFFGEGSRLTVL.

The gene calls are TRBV20-1 and TRBJ2-4; D is undetermined. Trimming cost V 8 bases and J 0 bases, with 11 bases left between them. CDR1 is DFQATT and CDR2 is SNEGSKA in the germline V gene (reference sequence). The CDR3 loop spans 13 amino acids. The CDR3 sequence is CSRPGLAKNIQYF. CDR3 bases: TGCAGTCGGCCAGGTCTAGCCAAAAACATTCAGTACTTC.

The chain has TRBV29-1 and TRBJ1-6, with unresolved D. The V end lost 4 bases, the J end lost 6 bases, and 10 bases lay between the germline ends. Germline values: CDR1 SQVTM, CDR2 ANQGSEA. The CDR3 length is 13 residues. The CDR3: CSVGEGSNSPLHF. The CDR3 nucleotides are TGCAGCGTTGGCGAAGGGTCTAATTCACCCCTCCACTTT.